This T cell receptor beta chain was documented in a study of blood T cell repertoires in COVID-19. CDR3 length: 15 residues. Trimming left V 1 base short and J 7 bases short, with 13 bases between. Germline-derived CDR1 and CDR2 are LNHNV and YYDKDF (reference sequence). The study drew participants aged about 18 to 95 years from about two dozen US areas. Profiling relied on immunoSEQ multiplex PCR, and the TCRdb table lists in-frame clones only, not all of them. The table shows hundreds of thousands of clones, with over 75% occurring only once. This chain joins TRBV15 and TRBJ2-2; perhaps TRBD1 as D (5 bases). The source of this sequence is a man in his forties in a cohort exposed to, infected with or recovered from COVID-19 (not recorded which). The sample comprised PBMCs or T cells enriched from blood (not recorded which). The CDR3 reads CATSRGEGVVGELFF. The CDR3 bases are TGTGCCACCAGCAGAGGAGAAGGGGTTGTCGGGGAGCTGTTTTTT.